This TCR beta chain stems from a study of blood T cell repertoires in COVID-19. Study-wide background: Samples of COVID-19 (acute and convalescent) were obtained from the United States, Italy and Spain. T cells, B-cell-depleted T cells, or PBMCs supplied cDNA or gDNA.

Trimming at V came to 3 bases and at J to 4 bases, leaving 20 bases not matched to a gene. This CDR3 has 20 amino acids. Germline lookup yields CDR1 ENHRY and CDR2 SYGVKD. As processed by the authors: It was from reference gene primer amplification that nucleated cell counts were estimated. Using immunoSEQ multiplex PCR, the repertoire was profiled, and TCRdb retains in-frame clones only, with some absent. The DNA was the basis for D and trimming; V, J and clone size are from that table. The sample holds 40,000 to 60,000 clones, around 86% seen once. Sequencing used peripheral blood. The chain links TRBV10-3 to TRBJ1-1, with 10 bases lining up with TRBD1. This TCR derives from a man aged 40-49 years with active COVID-19. This CDR3 reads CAISDWEELGQGTVRTEAFF. The CDR3 DNA sequence: TGTGCCATCAGTGATTGGGAAGAGTTGGGACAGGGGACCGTTCGCACTGAAGCTTTCTTT.